This section outlines one T cell receptor beta chain sequence together with its context. These data originate in a study of blood T cell repertoires in COVID-19. Looking at the study overall: Researchers got acute and convalescent COVID-19 samples from the United States, Italy and Spain. In each case, the material was cDNA or gDNA derived from T cells, B-cell-depleted T cells, or PBMCs.

The ends were cut back, 6 bases at V and 3 bases at J, with 17 bases in the middle. Germline CDR1 and CDR2: MDHEN and SYDVKM. The CDR3 has 15 amino acids. The table came from immunoSEQ multiplex PCR; TCRdb's copy has only in-frame clones and leaves some out. The sample has roughly 60,000 clones, around 85% seen once. The genes are TRBV28 and TRBJ1-2; D might be TRBD1 (5 bases). The sample was peripheral blood. The TCR originated in a human donor in a cohort sampled during active COVID-19. The CDR3 protein is CASRAPRGNYYGYTF. CDR3 sequence (DNA): TGTGCCAGCAGAGCTCCTCGGGGGAACTACTATGGCTACACCTTC.